This TCR beta chain comes out of a study of prognosis after radiotherapy for stage I lung cancer. Study context: Nobody among the patients got concurrent therapy with stereotactic body radiotherapy.

Overall study results and limits: Following stereotactic body radiation therapy, patients who went on to develop distant metastases had lower Shannon entropy. Differing TRBV and TRBJ gene usage was reportedly seen between patients with and without metastases.

There are many counts of this clonotype. As yet, its antigen is unknown. This CDR3 is built from 14 residues. J gave up 4 bases and V 3 bases, and 2 bases lay outside the gene matches. In germline, CDR1 is SGHDT, CDR2 YYEEEE. Amplification of the TCR beta CDR3 (from genomic DNA) was done by two-round multiplex PCR. For every TRBV and TRBJ gene, a specific primer was used in first-round PCR. From the multiplex PCR reads, TCRdb called clonotypes with MiXCR, one entry per CDR3 protein. The repertoire has almost 40,000 distinct CDR3 sequences, less than 25% of them found once; the top ten carry around 25%. Peripheral blood was collected in volumes of six milliliters at each of two time points.

The J gene is TRBJ1-5, the V gene TRBV5-6; 9 positions match TRBD1. The source was PBMCs, collected before or after stereotactic body radiation therapy (not recorded which). This receptor was taken from a donor aged 50 or older with non-small cell lung cancer. Here the CDR3 DNA reads TGTGCCAGCAGCTGGACAGGGGATAATCAGCCCCAGCATTTT. Encoded protein: CASSWTGDNQPQHF.